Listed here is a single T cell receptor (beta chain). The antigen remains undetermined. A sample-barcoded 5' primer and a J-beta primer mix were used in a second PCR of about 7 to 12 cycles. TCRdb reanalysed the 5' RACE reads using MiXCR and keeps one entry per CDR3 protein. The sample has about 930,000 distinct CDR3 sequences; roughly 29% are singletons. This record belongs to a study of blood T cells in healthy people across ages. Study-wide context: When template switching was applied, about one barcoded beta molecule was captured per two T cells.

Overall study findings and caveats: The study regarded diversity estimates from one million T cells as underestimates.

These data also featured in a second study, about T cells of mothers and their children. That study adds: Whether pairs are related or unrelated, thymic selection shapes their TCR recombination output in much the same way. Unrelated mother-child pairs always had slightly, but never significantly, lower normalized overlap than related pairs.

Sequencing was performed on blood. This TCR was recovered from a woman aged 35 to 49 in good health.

The CDR3 loop reads CASSERGRSGYTF. CDR3 DNA sequence: TGTGCCAGCAGTGAACGGGGGCGGAGTGGCTACACCTTC. This chain connects TRBV6-5 to TRBJ1-2; TRBD1 might be the D (6 bases). The V gene lost 5 bases and the J gene lost 7 bases, with 14 bases spanning the gap. CDR1 and CDR2 from the germline V gene are MNHEY and SVGAGI. The CDR3 extends over 13 amino acids.